Detailed here is one T cell receptor beta chain. The data stem from a study of blood T cell repertoires in COVID-19. On the study more broadly: COVID-19 samples from acute and convalescent phases originated in the United States, Italy and Spain. From T cells, B-cell-depleted T cells, or PBMCs came the material, which was cDNA or gDNA.

This CDR3 spans 13 amino acids. CDR1 DFQATT and CDR2 SNEGSKA come from the germline V gene (reference sequence). With V trimmed by 3 bases and J by 12 bases, 10 bases remained unmatched. Authors' data handling: Nucleated cell number was recorded as an estimate derived from reference gene primer amplification. Sequenced by immunoSEQ multiplex PCR; TCRdb stores in-frame clones only, minus some. V and J calls and clone size follow that table, whereas D and trimming were derived from the DNA. This repertoire shows over 300,000 clones, approximately 85% found once; its top ten account for 6% to 9%. The sequenced sample was peripheral blood. This rearrangement joins TRBV20-1 to TRBJ2-1; 8 positions agree with TRBD2. This TCR was recovered from a human donor in a cohort sampled during active COVID-19. Written as DNA, the CDR3 is TGCAGTGCTAGTGAGGTAGCGGGGAGTGGGCAGTTCTTC. This translates into CSASEVAGSGQFF.